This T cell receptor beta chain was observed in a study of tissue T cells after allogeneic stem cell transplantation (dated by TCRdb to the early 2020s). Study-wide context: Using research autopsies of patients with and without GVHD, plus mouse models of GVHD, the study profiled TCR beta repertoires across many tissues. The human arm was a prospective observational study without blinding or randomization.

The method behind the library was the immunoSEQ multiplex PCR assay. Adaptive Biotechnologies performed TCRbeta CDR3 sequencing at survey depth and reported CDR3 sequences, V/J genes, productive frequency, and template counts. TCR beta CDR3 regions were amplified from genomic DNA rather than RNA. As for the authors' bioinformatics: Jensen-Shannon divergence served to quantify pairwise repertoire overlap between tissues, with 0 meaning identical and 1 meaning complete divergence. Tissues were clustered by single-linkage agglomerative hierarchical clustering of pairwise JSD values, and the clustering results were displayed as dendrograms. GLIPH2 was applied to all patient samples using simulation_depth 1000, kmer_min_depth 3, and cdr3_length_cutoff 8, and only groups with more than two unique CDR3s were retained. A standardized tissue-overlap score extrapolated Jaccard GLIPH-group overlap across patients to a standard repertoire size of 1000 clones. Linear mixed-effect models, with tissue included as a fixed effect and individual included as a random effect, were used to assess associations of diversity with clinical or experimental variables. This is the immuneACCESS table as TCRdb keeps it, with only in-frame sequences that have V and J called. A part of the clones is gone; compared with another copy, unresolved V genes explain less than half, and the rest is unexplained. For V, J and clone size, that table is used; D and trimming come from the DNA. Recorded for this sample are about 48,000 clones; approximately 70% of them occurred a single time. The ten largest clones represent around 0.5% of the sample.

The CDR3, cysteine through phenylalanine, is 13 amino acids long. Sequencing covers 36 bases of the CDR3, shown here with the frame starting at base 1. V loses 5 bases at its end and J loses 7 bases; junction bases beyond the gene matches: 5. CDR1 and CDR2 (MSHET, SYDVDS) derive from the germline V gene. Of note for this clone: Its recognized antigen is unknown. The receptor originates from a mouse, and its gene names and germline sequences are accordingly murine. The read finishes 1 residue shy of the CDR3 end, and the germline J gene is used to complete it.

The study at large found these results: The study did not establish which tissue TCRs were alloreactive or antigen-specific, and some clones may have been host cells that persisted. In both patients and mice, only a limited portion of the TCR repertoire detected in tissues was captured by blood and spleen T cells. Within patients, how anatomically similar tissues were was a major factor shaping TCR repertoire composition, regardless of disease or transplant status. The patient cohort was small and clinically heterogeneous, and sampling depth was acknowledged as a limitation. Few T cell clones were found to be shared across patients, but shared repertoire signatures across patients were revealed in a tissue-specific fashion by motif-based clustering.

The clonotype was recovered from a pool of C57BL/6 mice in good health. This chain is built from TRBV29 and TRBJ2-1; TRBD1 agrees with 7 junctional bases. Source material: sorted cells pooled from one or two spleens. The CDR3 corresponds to CASSRQGGAEQFF. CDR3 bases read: TGTGCTAGCAGTCGACAGGGTGGGGCTGAGCAGTTC.